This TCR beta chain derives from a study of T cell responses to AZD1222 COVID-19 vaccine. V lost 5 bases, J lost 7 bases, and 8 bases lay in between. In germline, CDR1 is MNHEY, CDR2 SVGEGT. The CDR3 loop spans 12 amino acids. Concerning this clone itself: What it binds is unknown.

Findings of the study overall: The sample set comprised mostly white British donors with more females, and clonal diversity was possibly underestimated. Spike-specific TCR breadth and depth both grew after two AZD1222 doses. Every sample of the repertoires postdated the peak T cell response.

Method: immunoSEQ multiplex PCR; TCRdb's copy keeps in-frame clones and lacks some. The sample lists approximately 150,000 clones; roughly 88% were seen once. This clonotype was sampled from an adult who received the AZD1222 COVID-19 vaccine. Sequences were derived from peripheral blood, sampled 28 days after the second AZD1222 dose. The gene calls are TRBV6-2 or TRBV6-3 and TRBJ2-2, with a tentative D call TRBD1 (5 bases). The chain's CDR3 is CASSPGFGELFF. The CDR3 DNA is TGTGCCAGCAGTCCAGGGTTCGGGGAGCTGTTTTTT.